The TCR beta chain described here comes from a study of siplizumab effects on memory and regulatory T cells. General study results and limits: Treg origin accounted for an average of roughly 64% of mappable alloreactive CD4+ clones with siplizumab and about 30% in controls.

V was cut by 2 bases and J by 2 bases, with 10 bases left in between. CDR3 length: 14 residues. Germline values: CDR1 MNHEY, CDR2 SVGAGI. To note about this clone: Its target is unknown.

Method: immunoSEQ multiplex PCR; TCRdb's copy keeps in-frame clones and lacks some. The table shows roughly 100,000 clones, with approximately 94% occurring only once. What was sequenced was CD4+ T cells sorted from blood. The source of this sequence is a human donor in good health. The gene calls are TRBV6-5 and TRBJ2-7; D is unclear. The CDR3 reads CASSYNRAAYEQYF. In nucleotides, the CDR3 is TGTGCCAGCAGTTACAATCGGGCAGCCTACGAGCAGTACTTC.